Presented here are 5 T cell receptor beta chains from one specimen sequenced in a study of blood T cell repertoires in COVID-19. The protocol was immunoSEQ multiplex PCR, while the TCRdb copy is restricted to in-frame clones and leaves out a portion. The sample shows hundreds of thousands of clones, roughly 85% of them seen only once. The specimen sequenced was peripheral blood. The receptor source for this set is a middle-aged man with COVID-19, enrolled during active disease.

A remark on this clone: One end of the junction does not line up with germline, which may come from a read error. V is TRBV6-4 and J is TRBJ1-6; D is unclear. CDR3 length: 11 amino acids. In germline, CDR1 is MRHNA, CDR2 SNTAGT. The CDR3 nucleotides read TGTGCCAGCTGGAGCGGAACAGTGGAACCCTTT. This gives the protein CASWSGTVEPF.

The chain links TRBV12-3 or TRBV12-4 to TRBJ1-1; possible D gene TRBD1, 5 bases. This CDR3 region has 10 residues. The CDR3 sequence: CGGLNTEAFF. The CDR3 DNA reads TGTGGGGGACTAAACACTGAAGCTTTCTTT.

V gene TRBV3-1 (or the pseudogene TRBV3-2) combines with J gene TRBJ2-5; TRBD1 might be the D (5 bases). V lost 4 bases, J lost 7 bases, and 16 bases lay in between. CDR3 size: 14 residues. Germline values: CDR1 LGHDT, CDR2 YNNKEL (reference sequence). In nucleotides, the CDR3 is TGTGCCAGCAGCCTCAAGGGGTCAGGCAGGACCCAGTACTTC. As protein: CASSLKGSGRTQYF.

The CDR3 sequence is CASSQELLGGSYNEQFF. The CDR3 DNA sequence: TGCGCCAGCAGCCAAGAGTTACTGGGGGGCTCCTACAATGAGCAGTTCTTC. The chain joins TRBV4-3 to TRBJ2-1; tentatively, D is TRBD2 (6 bases). The CDR3 extends over 17 amino acids. Germline V gene data show CDR1 as LGHNA and CDR2 as YSLEER. V lost 0 bases to trimming and J lost 0 bases, with 12 bases between them.

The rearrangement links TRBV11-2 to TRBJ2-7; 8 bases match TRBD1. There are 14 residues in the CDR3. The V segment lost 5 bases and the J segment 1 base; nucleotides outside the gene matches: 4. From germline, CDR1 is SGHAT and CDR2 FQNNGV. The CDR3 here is CASSNYRGSYEQYF. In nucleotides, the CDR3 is TGTGCCAGCAGCAACTACAGGGGGTCCTACGAGCAGTACTTC.